This is a list of T cell receptor beta chains from one sample in a study of cytomegalovirus exposure and HLA in healthy donors. The method was immunoSEQ multiplex PCR; TCRdb's version includes in-frame clones alone and lacks a portion of them. The data show about 130,000 clones, with approximately 17% seen just once and roughly 2.7% held by the top ten. The sequenced sample was PBMCs. Receptor source: a female donor in good health and CMV-seropositive. Each CDR3 is given with its conserved first and last residue. A D gene is named only where the DNA matches it firmly. A clone size is listed for some rows: how often the clone was seen (once, few, many), or a class if it is expanded.

d_gene: .; abundance: .; v_gene: TRBV4-3; j_gene: TRBJ2-5; len: 14; CDR3aa: CASSQTQGWETQYF; CDR3nt: TGCGCCAGCAGCCAAACTCAGGGTTGGGAGACCCAGTACTTC
d_gene: .; abundance: .; v_gene: TRBV18; j_gene: TRBJ2-6; len: 17; CDR3aa: CASSLRGRNAGANVLTF; CDR3nt: TGTGCCAGCTCACTCAGGGGCAGGAACGCTGGGGCCAACGTCCTGACTTTC
d_gene: .; abundance: few; v_gene: TRBV4-3; j_gene: TRBJ2-4; len: 13; CDR3aa: CASSQDRQTLQYF; CDR3nt: TGCGCCAGCAGCCAAGATCGCCAGACTCTTCAGTACTTC
d_gene: .; abundance: .; v_gene: TRBV5-4; j_gene: TRBJ2-1; len: 15; CDR3aa: CASSKDGGTYNEQFF; CDR3nt: TGTGCCAGCAGCAAGGACGGGGGTACCTACAATGAGCAGTTCTTC
d_gene: .; abundance: few; v_gene: TRBV7-9; j_gene: TRBJ2-5; len: 13; CDR3aa: CASSLFQQETQYF; CDR3nt: TGTGCCAGCAGCTTATTTCAGCAAGAGACCCAGTACTTC
d_gene: TRBD2; abundance: few; v_gene: TRBV5-4; j_gene: TRBJ2-7; len: 15; CDR3aa: CASSLAASGSHEQYF; CDR3nt: TGTGCCAGCAGCTTGGCTGCTAGCGGGAGCCACGAGCAGTACTTC
d_gene: TRBD2; abundance: .; v_gene: TRBV7-3; j_gene: TRBJ2-1; len: 18; CDR3aa: CASSLKALTSGRVDEQFF; CDR3nt: TGTGCCAGCAGCTTAAAGGCCCTGACTAGCGGGAGGGTCGATGAGCAGTTCTTC
d_gene: TRBD2; abundance: few; v_gene: TRBV19; j_gene: TRBJ2-1; len: 17; CDR3aa: CASSMWLAGVSYNEQFF; CDR3nt: TGTGCCAGTAGTATGTGGCTAGCGGGAGTCTCCTACAATGAGCAGTTCTTC
d_gene: .; abundance: .; v_gene: TRBV19; j_gene: TRBJ1-1; len: 15; CDR3aa: CASSTLPLRVTEAFF; CDR3nt: TGTGCCAGTAGTACGCTCCCCCTTCGGGTCACTGAAGCTTTCTTT
d_gene: .; abundance: .; v_gene: TRBV7-9; j_gene: TRBJ2-7; len: 16; CDR3aa: CASSLARAIWGYEQYF; CDR3nt: TGTGCCAGCAGCTTAGCGCGGGCGATATGGGGATACGAGCAGTACTTC